Shown below are 8 T cell receptor beta chains from a single sample sequenced in a study of early T cells in non-severe SARS-CoV-2 infection. Each CDR3 protein is one row after TCRdb ran MiXCR on the 5' RACE reads. The data hold tens of thousands of distinct CDR3 sequences, with about an eighth observed a single time. Here the sequenced sample was whole blood, taken at baseline. All receptors come from an adult who was a healthcare worker with PCR-confirmed SARS-CoV-2 infection or an uninfected control (not recorded which).

V and J are TRBV12-3 or TRBV12-4 and TRBJ1-2, with TRBD1 identical over 10 bases. The CDR3 runs to 15 residues. V lost 3 bases to trimming and J lost 4 bases; unmatched junction nucleotides: 5. The CDR3 protein is CASSFSGTGAYGYTF. The CDR3 DNA reads as TGTGCCAGCAGTTTTAGCGGGACAGGGGCCTATGGCTACACCTTC.

This clonotype was recorded at least ten times. The chain carries TRBV29-1 and TRBJ1-1, with 8 bases identical to TRBD1. Germline lookup yields CDR1 SQVTM and CDR2 ANQGSEA. V was clipped by 5 bases and J by 4 bases; unmatched bases: 3. The CDR3 contains 12 residues. The CDR3 reads CSVLDRGTEAFF. CDR3 bases: TGCAGCGTTCTCGACAGGGGCACTGAAGCTTTCTTT.

This clonotype was detected ten times or more. V usage is TRBV7-2 and J usage is TRBJ2-3; no definite D call. Germline V CDR1 and CDR2: SGHTA, FQGNSA. The CDR3 totals 15 residues. The V end lost 4 bases, the J end lost 4 bases, and 15 bases lay between the germline ends. This chain's CDR3 is CASSSRTPGADTQYF. The DNA for the CDR3 is TGTGCCAGCAGCTCTCGGACGCCTGGGGCAGATACGCAGTATTTT.

This clonotype has ten or more counts. This chain connects TRBV28 to TRBJ1-5; 7 bases agree with TRBD1. Per the germline V gene, CDR1 is MDHEN and CDR2 is SYDVKM. CDR3 length equals 16 residues. The ends lost 4 bases at V and 3 bases at J; junction bases unmatched: 9. CDR3 region: CASSSSTGAANQPQHF. The CDR3 DNA follows: TGTGCCAGCAGTTCCTCAACAGGGGCGGCCAATCAGCCCCAGCATTTT.

This clonotype was found a few times. The chain uses TRBV28 and TRBJ1-6; possible D gene TRBD1, 5 bases. CDR1 and CDR2 from the germline V gene are MDHEN and SYDVKM. This CDR3 spans 20 amino acids. V lost 10 bases and J lost 0, with 28 bases in between. CDR3 in amino acids: CATLGPGVYRFSSYNSPLHF. The CDR3 DNA is TGTGCCACTTTGGGACCGGGCGTCTACCGATTTAGCTCCTATAATTCACCCCTCCACTTT.

The chain employs TRBV29-1 and TRBJ1-2; 7 bases are a match to TRBD1. The V and J ends lost 6 bases and 0 bases, in that order; junction bases with no gene match: 13. Germline V lookup: CDR1 SQVTM, CDR2 ANQGSEA. The CDR3 is 16 residues long. CDR3 in amino acids: CSVHEQGYGANYGYTF. Here the CDR3 DNA reads TGCAGCGTGCATGAACAGGGGTACGGAGCTAACTATGGCTACACCTTC. Full variable domain (rest looked up from reference TRBV29-1 and TRBJ1-2): SAVISQKPSRDICQRGTSLTIQCQVDSQVTMMFWYRQQPGQSLTLIATANQGSEATYESGFVIDKFPISRPNLTFSTLTVSNMSPEDSSIYLCSVHEQGYGANYGYTFGSGTRLTVV.

The J gene is TRBJ1-1, the V gene TRBV12-3 or TRBV12-4, with 11 bases lining up with TRBD1. V dropped 5 bases and J dropped 6; count of bases not matched to a gene: 5. This CDR3 comprises 14 residues. CDR3 region: CASSAGQGEAEAFF. CDR3 in DNA: TGTGCCAGCAGTGCGGGACAGGGGGAGGCTGAAGCTTTCTTT.

There are many counts of this clonotype. V is TRBV7-9 and J is TRBJ1-2, with unresolved D. V dropped 3 bases and J dropped 2 bases, with 10 bases sitting between them. The germline gives CDR1 SEHNR, CDR2 FQNEAQ (reference sequence). The CDR3 sequence is 14 residues long. CDR3 residues: CASSFQALNYGYTF. The CDR3 nucleotides are TGTGCCAGCAGCTTTCAGGCTTTGAACTATGGCTACACCTTC.